This TCR beta chain was sequenced during a study of blood T cell repertoires in COVID-19. For the study at large: The United States, Italy and Spain provided the acute and convalescent COVID-19 samples. T cells, B-cell-depleted T cells, or PBMCs provided the cDNA or gDNA that served as material.

Under the authors' procedure: The assay estimated nucleated cells by amplifying reference gene primers. This table comes from immunoSEQ multiplex PCR, and its TCRdb copy is limited to in-frame clones, with some not included. V, J and clone size derive from that table, while D and trimming were established from the DNA sequence. The repertoire holds 150,000 to 200,000 clones, with around nine tenths as singletons. The CDR3 contains 14 residues. Germline V gives CDR1 LNHDA, CDR2 SQIVND (reference sequence). V was pared by 1 base and J by 4 bases, with 10 bases between. The material sequenced was peripheral blood. This sequence originates from a human donor in a cohort sampled during active COVID-19. J is TRBJ1-2 and V is TRBV19; the D is unclear. The CDR3 nucleotides are TGTGCCAGTAGTATAGGAGGCCAGCTCTATGGCTACACCTTC. Protein product: CASSIGGQLYGYTF.